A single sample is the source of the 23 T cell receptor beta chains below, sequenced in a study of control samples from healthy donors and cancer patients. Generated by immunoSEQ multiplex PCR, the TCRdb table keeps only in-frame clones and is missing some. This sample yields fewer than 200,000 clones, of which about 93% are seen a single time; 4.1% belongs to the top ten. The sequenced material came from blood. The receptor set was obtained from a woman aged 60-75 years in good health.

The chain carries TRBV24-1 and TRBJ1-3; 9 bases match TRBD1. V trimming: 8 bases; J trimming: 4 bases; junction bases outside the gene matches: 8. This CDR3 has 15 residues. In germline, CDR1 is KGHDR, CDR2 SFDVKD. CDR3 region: CATTQNRGPGNTIYF. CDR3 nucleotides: TGTGCCACCACCCAAAACAGGGGGCCAGGAAACACCATATATTTT.

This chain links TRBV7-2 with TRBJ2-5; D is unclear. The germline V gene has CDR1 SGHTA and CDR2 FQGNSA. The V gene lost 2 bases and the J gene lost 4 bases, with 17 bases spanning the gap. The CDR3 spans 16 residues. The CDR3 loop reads CASSLNLGSVGETQYF. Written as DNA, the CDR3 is TGTGCCAGCAGCTTAAACCTAGGGTCTGTCGGAGAGACCCAGTACTTC.

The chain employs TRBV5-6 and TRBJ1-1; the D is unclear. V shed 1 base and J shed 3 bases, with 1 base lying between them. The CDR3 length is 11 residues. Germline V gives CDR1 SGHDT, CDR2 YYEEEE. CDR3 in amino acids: CASSLYTEAFF. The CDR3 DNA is TGTGCCAGCAGCTTGTACACTGAAGCTTTCTTT.

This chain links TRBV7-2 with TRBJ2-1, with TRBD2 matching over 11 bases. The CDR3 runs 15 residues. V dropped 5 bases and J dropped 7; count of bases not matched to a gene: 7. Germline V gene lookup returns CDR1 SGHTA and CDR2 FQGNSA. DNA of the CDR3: TGTGCCAGCAGCCAAAGGACTAGCGGGTGGAATGAGCAGTTCTTC. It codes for CASSQRTSGWNEQFF.

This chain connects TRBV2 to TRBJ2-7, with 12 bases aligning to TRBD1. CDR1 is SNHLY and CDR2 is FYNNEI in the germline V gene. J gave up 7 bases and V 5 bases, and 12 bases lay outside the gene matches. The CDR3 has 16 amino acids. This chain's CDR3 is CASSSRPGQGAVEQYF. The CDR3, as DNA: TGTGCCAGCAGTTCTCGACCGGGACAGGGGGCAGTGGAGCAGTACTTC.

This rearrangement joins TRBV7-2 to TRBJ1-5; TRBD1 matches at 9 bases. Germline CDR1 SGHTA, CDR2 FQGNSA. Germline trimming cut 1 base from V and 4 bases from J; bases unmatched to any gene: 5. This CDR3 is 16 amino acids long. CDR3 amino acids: CASSLGDRVGNQPQHF. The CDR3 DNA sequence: TGTGCCAGCAGCTTAGGGGACAGGGTAGGTAATCAGCCCCAGCATTTT.

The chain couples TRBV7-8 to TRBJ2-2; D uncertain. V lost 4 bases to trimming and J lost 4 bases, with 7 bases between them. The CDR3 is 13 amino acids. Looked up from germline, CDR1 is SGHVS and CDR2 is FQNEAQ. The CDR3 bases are TGTGCCAGCAGCTACCACTCCACCGGGGAGCTGTTTTTT. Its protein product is CASSYHSTGELFF. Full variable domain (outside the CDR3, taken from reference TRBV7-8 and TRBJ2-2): GAGVSQSPRYKVAKRGQDVALRCDPISGHVSLFWYQQALGQGPEFLTYFQNEAQLDKSGLPSDRFFAERPEGSVSTLKIQRTQQEDSAVYLCASSYHSTGELFFGEGSRLTVL.

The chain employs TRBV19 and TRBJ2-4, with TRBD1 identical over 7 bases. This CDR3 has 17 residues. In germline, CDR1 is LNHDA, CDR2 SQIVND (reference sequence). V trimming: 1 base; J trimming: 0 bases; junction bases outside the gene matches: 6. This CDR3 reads CASSIGRDSLAKNIQYF. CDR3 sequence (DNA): TGTGCCAGTAGTATAGGTCGGGACAGCCTAGCCAAAAACATTCAGTACTTC.

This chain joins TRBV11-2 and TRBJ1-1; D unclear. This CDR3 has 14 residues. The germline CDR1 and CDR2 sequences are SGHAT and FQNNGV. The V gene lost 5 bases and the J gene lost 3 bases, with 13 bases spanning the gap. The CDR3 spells CASSKTPGYTEAFF. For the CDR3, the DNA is TGTGCCAGCAGCAAGACCCCCGGGTACACTGAAGCTTTCTTT.

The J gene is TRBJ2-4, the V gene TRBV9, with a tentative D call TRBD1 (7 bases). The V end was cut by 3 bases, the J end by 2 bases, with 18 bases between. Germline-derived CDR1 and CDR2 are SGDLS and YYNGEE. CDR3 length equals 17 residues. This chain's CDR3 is CASSARTGGGTKNIQYF. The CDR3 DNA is TGTGCCAGCAGCGCCCGGACAGGCGGAGGGACCAAAAACATTCAGTACTTC.

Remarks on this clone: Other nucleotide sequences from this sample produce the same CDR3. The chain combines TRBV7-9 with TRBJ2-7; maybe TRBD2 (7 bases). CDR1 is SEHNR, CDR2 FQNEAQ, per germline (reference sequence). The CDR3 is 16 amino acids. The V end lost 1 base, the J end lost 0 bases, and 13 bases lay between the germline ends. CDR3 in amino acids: CASSLVGGRSSYEQYF. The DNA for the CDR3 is TGTGCCAGCAGCTTAGTCGGGGGGCGAAGCTCCTACGAGCAGTACTTC.

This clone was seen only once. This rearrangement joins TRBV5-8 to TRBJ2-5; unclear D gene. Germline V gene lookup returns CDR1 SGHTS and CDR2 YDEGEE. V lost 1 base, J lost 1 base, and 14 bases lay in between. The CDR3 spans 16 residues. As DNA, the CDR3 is TGTGCCAGCAGCTTGAATAAGGTCGGGCCCCAAGAGACCCAGTACTTC. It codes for CASSLNKVGPQETQYF.

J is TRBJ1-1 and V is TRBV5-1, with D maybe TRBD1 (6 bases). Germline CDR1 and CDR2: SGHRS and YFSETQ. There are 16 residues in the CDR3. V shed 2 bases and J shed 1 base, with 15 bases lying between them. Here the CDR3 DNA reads TGCGCCAGCAGCTTTCTTGGCCAGGGGAGGAACACTGAAGCTTTCTTT. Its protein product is CASSFLGQGRNTEAFF.

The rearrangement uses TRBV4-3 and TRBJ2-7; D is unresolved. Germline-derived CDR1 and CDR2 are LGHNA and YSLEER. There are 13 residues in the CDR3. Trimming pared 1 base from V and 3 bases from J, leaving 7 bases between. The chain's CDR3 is CASSQGTGYEQYF. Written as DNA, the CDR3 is TGCGCCAGCAGCCAAGGGACCGGCTACGAGCAGTACTTC.

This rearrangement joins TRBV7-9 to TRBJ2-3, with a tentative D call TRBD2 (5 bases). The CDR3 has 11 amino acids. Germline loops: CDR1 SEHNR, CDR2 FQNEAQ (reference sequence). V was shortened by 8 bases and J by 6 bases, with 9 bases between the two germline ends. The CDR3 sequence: CASGERDTQYF. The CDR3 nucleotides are TGTGCCAGCGGGGAGCGGGATACGCAGTATTTT.

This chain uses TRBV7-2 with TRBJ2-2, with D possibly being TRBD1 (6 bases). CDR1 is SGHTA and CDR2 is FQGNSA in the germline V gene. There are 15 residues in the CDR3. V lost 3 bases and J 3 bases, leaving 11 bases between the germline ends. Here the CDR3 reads CASSFQGTYTGELFF. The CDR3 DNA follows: TGTGCCAGCAGCTTCCAGGGGACCTACACCGGGGAGCTGTTTTTT.

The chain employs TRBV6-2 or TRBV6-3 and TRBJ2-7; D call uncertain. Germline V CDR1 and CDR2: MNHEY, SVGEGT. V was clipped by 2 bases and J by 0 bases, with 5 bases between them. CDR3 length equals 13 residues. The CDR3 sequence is CASSYGISYEQYF. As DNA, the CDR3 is TGTGCCAGCAGTTACGGTATCTCCTACGAGCAGTACTTC.

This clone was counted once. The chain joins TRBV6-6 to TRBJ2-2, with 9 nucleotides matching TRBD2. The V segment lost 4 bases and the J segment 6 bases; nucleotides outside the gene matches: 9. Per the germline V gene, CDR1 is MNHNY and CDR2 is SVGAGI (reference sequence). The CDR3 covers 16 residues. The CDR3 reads CASSSWQLAGPGELFF. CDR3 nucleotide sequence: TGTGCCAGCAGTTCATGGCAGCTAGCGGGGCCCGGGGAGCTGTTTTTT.

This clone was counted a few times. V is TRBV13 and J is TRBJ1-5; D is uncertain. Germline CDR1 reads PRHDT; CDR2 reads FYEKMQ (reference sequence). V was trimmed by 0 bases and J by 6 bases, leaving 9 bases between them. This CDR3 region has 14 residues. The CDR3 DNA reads TGTGCCAGCAGCTTAGGATGGGGTGGTCAGCCCCAGCATTTT. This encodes CASSLGWGGQPQHF.

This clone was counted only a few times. The chain's CDR3 is CASSYSAGQGGETQYF. Written as DNA, the CDR3 is TGTGCCAGCAGTTACTCGGCCGGACAGGGGGGAGAGACCCAGTACTTC. This chain joins TRBV6-2 or TRBV6-3 and TRBJ2-5; 10 nucleotides line up with TRBD1. The J segment lost 4 bases and the V segment lost 0 bases, leaving 5 bases of the junction unmatched. The CDR3 extends over 16 amino acids. Germline CDR1 reads MNHEY; CDR2 reads SVGEGT.

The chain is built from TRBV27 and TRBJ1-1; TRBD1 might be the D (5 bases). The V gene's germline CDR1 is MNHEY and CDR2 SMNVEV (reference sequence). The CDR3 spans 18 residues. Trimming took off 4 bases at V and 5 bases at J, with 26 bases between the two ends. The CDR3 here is CASSSRFAGRVTDTEAFF. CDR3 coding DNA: TGTGCCAGCAGTTCTCGTTTTGCAGGGAGGGTAACCGATACTGAAGCTTTCTTT.

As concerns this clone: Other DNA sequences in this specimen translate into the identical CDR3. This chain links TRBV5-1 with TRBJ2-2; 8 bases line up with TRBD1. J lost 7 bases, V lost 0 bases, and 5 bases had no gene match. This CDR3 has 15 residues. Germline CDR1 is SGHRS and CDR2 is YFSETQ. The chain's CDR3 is CASSLGPGGGGELFF. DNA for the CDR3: TGCGCCAGCAGCTTGGGTCCAGGGGGCGGCGGGGAGCTGTTTTTT.

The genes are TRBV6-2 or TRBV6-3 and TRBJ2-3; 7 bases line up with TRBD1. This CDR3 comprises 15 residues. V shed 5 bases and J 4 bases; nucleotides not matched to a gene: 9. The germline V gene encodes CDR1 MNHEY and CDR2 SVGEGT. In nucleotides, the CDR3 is TGTGCCAGCAGTCTACAGGGGATAGAGGCAGATACGCAGTATTTT. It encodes CASSLQGIEADTQYF.